Listed below are T cell receptor beta chains from one sample, sequenced in a study of spatial heterogeneity in lung cancer. TCRdb re-called the 5' RACE reads with MiXCR, one entry per CDR3 protein. The table lists roughly 120,000 distinct CDR3 sequences, roughly an eighth of them singletons. The source was PBMCs, collected at follow-up. These TCRs come from a male donor with early-stage non-small cell lung cancer. Each CDR3 is given with its conserved first and last residue. Fields, in order: J gene, D gene, clone size, V gene, CDR3 protein, CDR3 DNA. A D gene is named only where the DNA matches it firmly. The size of a clone is reported for some rows only, either as once, few or many, or as a class for expanded clones.

>TRBJ1-4|-|many|TRBV18
CASSPPAIRGANEKLFF
TGTGCCAGCTCACCACCGGCAATTAGAGGGGCTAATGAAAAACTGTTTTTT
>TRBJ2-4|-|-|TRBV14
CASSDYRGKNIQYF
TGTGCCAGCAGCGACTACCGGGGTAAAAACATTCAGTACTTC
>TRBJ2-7|-|many|TRBV10-3
CAIKGQTTYEQYF
TGTGCCATCAAGGGACAAACGACCTACGAGCAGTACTTC
>TRBJ1-2|-|few|TRBV20-1
CSARDFGAGYTF
TGCAGTGCTAGAGATTTCGGGGCAGGCTACACCTTC
>TRBJ2-1|-|few|TRBV27
CASRERGAYNEQFF
TGTGCCAGCAGAGAGCGCGGGGCCTACAATGAGCAGTTCTTC
>TRBJ1-1|-|-|TRBV6-5
CASSYVGKSGEAFF
TGTGCCAGCAGTTACGTGGGGAAATCTGGAGAAGCTTTCTTT
>TRBJ2-2|TRBD2|many|TRBV5-1
CASSLASGRANTGELFF
TGCGCCAGCAGCTTGGCCAGCGGGAGAGCGAACACCGGGGAGCTGTTTTTT
>TRBJ2-1|-|many|TRBV4-1
CASSQNNEQFF
TGCGCCAGCAGCCAAAACAATGAGCAGTTCTTC
>TRBJ1-1|-|-|TRBV5-4
CASSLRAMNTEAFF
TGTGCCAGCAGCTTGAGGGCGATGAACACTGAAGCTTTCTTT
>TRBJ2-5|-|-|TRBV10-3
CAISESHGQPSGTQYF
TGTGCCATCAGTGAGTCCCACGGACAGCCCTCCGGGACCCAGTACTTC
>TRBJ2-7|-|-|TRBV20-1
CSARKSFSYEQYF
TGCAGTGCTAGAAAATCTTTCTCCTACGAGCAGTACTTC
>TRBJ2-3|TRBD2|-|TRBV4-1
CASSQAYPSGGLTDTQYF
TGCGCCAGCAGCCAAGCCTATCCTAGCGGGGGGCTCACAGATACGCAGTATTTT
>TRBJ2-1|TRBD2|-|TRBV20-1
CSAVHSRVLRGGIEQFF
TGCAGTGCTGTACACTCCAGGGTCTTGCGGGGGGGCATTGAGCAGTTCTTC
>TRBJ1-2|-|many|TRBV28
CASSPDQGGGNYGYTF
TGTGCCAGCAGTCCCGACCAGGGCGGCGGAAACTATGGCTACACCTTC
>TRBJ2-7|-|few|TRBV20-1
CSARDWGWTQYEQYF
TGCAGTGCTAGAGATTGGGGCTGGACACAGTACGAGCAGTACTTC
>TRBJ2-1|TRBD1|many|TRBV28
CASNRPGTGDNEQFF
TGTGCCAGCAATCGTCCCGGGACAGGAGACAATGAGCAGTTCTTC
>TRBJ2-5|TRBD2|-|TRBV19
CASSIPSGGEETQYF
TGTGCCAGTAGTATCCCCAGCGGGGGGGAAGAGACCCAGTACTTC
>TRBJ2-5|TRBD2|few|TRBV29-1
CSVPGLAQETQYF
TGCAGCGTCCCGGGACTAGCCCAAGAGACCCAGTACTTC